Only one count was recorded for the clone carrying this TCR beta chain. Antigen specificity is unknown. Sample time point: baseline, week 1 (first vaccination visit). Treatment indicated: pre-vaccination baseline after standard-of-care therapy. This record belongs to a study of a mutant IDH1 vaccine in newly diagnosed glioma. Study background: The treated group averaged roughly 40 years old and was around 60% male, about 40% female. Patients' prior therapy spanned radiotherapy, temozolomide, or both; most underwent both. Study-wide points: In approximately 92% of patients, immune responses induced by the vaccine occurred.

Assay used: immunoSEQ multiplex PCR; TCRdb lists only in-frame clones, some missing. The sample carries about 92,000 clones, over 75% recorded once. This clonotype was sampled from a man aged 40-50 years with glioma. The specimen comprised PBMCs, sampled from a glioma patient treated with radiotherapy, temozolomide or both.

The CDR3 loop is CASSSLGQNRNEQYF. The CDR3 bases are TGTGCCAGCAGCTCCCTGGGCCAGAATCGGAACGAGCAGTACTTC. The V gene is TRBV7-6, the J gene TRBJ2-7; D remains unclear. CDR1 is SGHVS and CDR2 is FNYEAQ in the germline V gene. The CDR3 is made up of 15 amino acids. Trimming shortened V by 4 bases and J by 5 bases, and 18 bases separated the two germline ends.